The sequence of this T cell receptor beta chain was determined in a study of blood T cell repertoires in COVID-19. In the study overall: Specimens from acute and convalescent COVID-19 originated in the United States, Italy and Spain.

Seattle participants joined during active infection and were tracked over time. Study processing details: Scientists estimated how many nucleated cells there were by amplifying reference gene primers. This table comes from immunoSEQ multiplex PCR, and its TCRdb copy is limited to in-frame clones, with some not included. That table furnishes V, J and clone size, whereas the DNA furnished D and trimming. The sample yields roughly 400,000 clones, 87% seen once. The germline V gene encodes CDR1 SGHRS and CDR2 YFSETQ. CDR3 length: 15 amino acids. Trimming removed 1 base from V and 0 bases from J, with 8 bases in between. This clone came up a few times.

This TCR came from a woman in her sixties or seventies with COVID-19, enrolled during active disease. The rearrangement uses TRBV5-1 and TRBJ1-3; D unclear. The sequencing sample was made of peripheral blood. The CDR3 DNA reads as TGCGCCAGCAGCTTGCGAAGCTACTCTGGAAACACCATATATTTT. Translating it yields CASSLRSYSGNTIYF.